The 5 T cell receptor beta chains reported below all come from one sample, sequenced in a study of blood T cell repertoires in COVID-19 (TCRdb year 2020). The library was generated by the immunoSEQ multiplex PCR assay. TCRdb mirrors the immuneACCESS table, restricted to in-frame sequences. Some clones are absent from its copies; in checked studies, under half trace to an unresolved V gene, and the reason for the others is unknown. The sample profile shows more than 200,000 clones; approximately 90% of them were found once. About 4% of the sample is in the top ten clones. The sample comprised PBMCs or T cells enriched from blood (not recorded which). Receptors originate from a woman in her twenties or thirties who had recovered from COVID-19.

The V call is TRBV27, the J call TRBJ1-5, with D possibly matching TRBD1 (6 bases). Germline V CDR1 and CDR2: MNHEY, SMNVEV (reference sequence). Trimming cost V 0 bases and J 0 bases, with 18 bases left between them. The CDR3 consists of 19 residues. The DNA of the CDR3 is TGTGCCAGCAGTTTATCGTGGACAGCCGTTGCATATAGCAATCAGCCCCAGCATTTT. Translation gives CASSLSWTAVAYSNQPQHF.

The chain recombines TRBV7-9 with TRBJ2-5; no definite D call. The V end lost 1 base, the J end lost 2 bases, and 5 bases lay between the germline ends. CDR3 length equals 13 residues. Germline V gene lookup returns CDR1 SEHNR and CDR2 FQNEAQ (reference sequence). This CDR3 reads CASSLGVQETQYF. The CDR3 coding sequence is TGTGCCAGCAGCTTAGGTGTACAAGAGACCCAGTACTTC.

V usage is TRBV7-2 and J usage is TRBJ2-3, with 7 bases that match TRBD2. The V gene's germline CDR1 is SGHTA and CDR2 FQGNSA. The CDR3 totals 15 residues. V shed 4 bases and J 6 bases; nucleotides not matched to a gene: 10. In DNA form, the CDR3 reads TGTGCCAGCAGCTCGGCGGGAGTTTCTGGGGATACGCAGTATTTT. This translates into CASSSAGVSGDTQYF.

V and J are TRBV19 and TRBJ2-1, with a possible D match to TRBD2 (5 bases). V was clipped by 5 bases and J by 4 bases, with 15 bases between them. The CDR3 has 15 amino acids. Germline V gives CDR1 LNHDA, CDR2 SQIVND (reference sequence). CDR3 sequence: CASSSEGLEYNEQFF. Written as DNA, the CDR3 is TGTGCCAGTAGTTCAGAAGGACTGGAGTACAATGAGCAGTTCTTC.

The J gene is TRBJ1-1, the V gene TRBV5-5; 7 positions match TRBD1. V lost 3 bases and J lost 1; bases outside the gene matches: 6. CDR1 and CDR2 (germline): SGHKS, YYEKEE (reference sequence). This CDR3 is built from 15 residues. The CDR3 here is CASSSWDRKNTEAFF. The CDR3 DNA is TGTGCCAGCAGCTCCTGGGACAGAAAGAACACTGAAGCTTTCTTT.